This T cell receptor beta chain was found in a study of shared clonotypes between healthy human individuals. CDR3 length: 14 amino acids. The germline V gene encodes CDR1 SGHAT and CDR2 FQNNGV. V was cut by 3 bases and J by 2 bases, with 11 bases left in between. The naive CD8 population came from CD45RO-negative cells selected for CCR7, without terminally differentiated effector memory CD45RA+ cells. This table comes from immunoSEQ multiplex PCR, and its TCRdb copy is limited to in-frame clones, with some not included. The data show millions of clones, with roughly 91% seen just once and about 1.5% held by the top ten.

The clonotype comes from a man younger than 35 in good health. Some clones in this sample may be carry-over from other donors' samples. The gene calls are TRBV11-2 and TRBJ2-7; the D gene is possibly TRBD2 (6 bases). Sequencing input: naive CD8+ T cells from PBMCs. The CDR3 sequence is CASSFPGVPYEQYF. Written as DNA, the CDR3 is TGTGCCAGCAGCTTTCCGGGGGTCCCCTACGAGCAGTACTTC.